Listed below are T cell receptor beta chains from one sample, sequenced in a study of cytomegalovirus exposure and HLA in healthy donors. Profiling relied on immunoSEQ multiplex PCR, and the TCRdb table lists in-frame clones only, not all of them. Found here are about 230,000 clones, approximately 80% of them singletons; the top ten hold 0.58%. Sequenced material: PBMCs. The receptors were gathered from a woman aged 35 to 49 in good health and CMV-seronegative. The CDR3 runs from the conserved cysteine through the conserved F or W. The D gene is left open where the match is weak. Only some rows state a clone size, as once, few, many or a class for expanded clones.

j_gene,len,abundance,v_gene,d_gene,CDR3nt,CDR3aa
TRBJ2-1,19,NA,TRBV18,TRBD2,TGTGCCAGCTCACCACTAGCGGGGGTCCGGGTAAGCTCCTACAATGAGCAGTTCTTC,CASSPLAGVRVSSYNEQFF
TRBJ1-2,15,NA,TRBV5-4,TRBD1,TGTGCCAGCAGCTCCCCGGGACAGGGAAGCTATGGCTACACCTTC,CASSSPGQGSYGYTF
TRBJ1-5,14,NA,TRBV30,NA,TGTGCCTGGAGTGAGGGGGTCCTCGGGCAGCCCCAGCATTTT,CAWSEGVLGQPQHF
TRBJ1-2,14,NA,TRBV27,NA,TGTGCCAGCAGTTTATCGTCCGGTAACTATGGCTACACCTTC,CASSLSSGNYGYTF
TRBJ1-2,19,NA,TRBV15,NA,TGTGCCACCAGCACCCCCACTCGCGAAACAGGGCCCGTAAATAATGGCTACACCTTC,CATSTPTRETGPVNNGYTF
TRBJ1-2,17,once,TRBV4-3,TRBD1,TGCGCCAGCAGCCAAGATTGGGCCCCGGACAGGGAGGATGGCTACACCTTC,CASSQDWAPDREDGYTF
TRBJ1-1,15,NA,TRBV30,TRBD1,TGTGCCTGGAGTGTACGGGACAGTGGAGGCTCTGAAGCTTTCTTT,CAWSVRDSGGSEAFF
TRBJ1-3,11,NA,TRBV28,NA,TGTGCCAGCACCCTTACGGACACCATATATTTT,CASTLTDTIYF
TRBJ2-3,17,NA,TRBV27,TRBD2,TGTGCCAGCAGTTTATCCCTAGGGACTAGGTTCACAGATACGCAGTATTTT,CASSLSLGTRFTDTQYF
TRBJ1-2,13,NA,TRBV5-1,NA,TGCGCCAGCAGCTTGGCTGGGGGCGAAGGCTACACCTTC,CASSLAGGEGYTF
TRBJ2-1,17,NA,TRBV5-1,TRBD2,TGCGCCAGCAGCTTGGCCACAACTAGCGGGGGTTACAATGAGCAGTTCTTC,CASSLATTSGGYNEQFF
TRBJ1-6,16,once,TRBV15,NA,TGTGCCACCAGCAGAGAATCCGGGGTATTGAATTCACCCCTCCACTTT,CATSRESGVLNSPLHF
TRBJ1-2,16,once,TRBV5-1,TRBD1,TGCGCCAGCAGCGAGACAACGGGAGGGACAGGGGACGGCTACACCTTC,CASSETTGGTGDGYTF
TRBJ2-5,15,NA,TRBV4-2,TRBD2,TGTGCCAGCAGCCAAGGGGAGGGGTTCCAAGAGACCCAGTACTTC,CASSQGEGFQETQYF
TRBJ2-3,17,NA,TRBV4-1,NA,TGCGCCAGCAGCCAACGCCACCGGGGGACCCCCACAGATACGCAGTATTTT,CASSQRHRGTPTDTQYF
TRBJ2-3,14,NA,TRBV2,TRBD2,TGTGCCAGCAAAGGAGCGGGGGGACCGCTTACGCAGTATTTT,CASKGAGGPLTQYF
TRBJ1-5,14,NA,TRBV7-6,NA,TGTGCCAGCAGCTTATTACAGGGCAATCAGCCCCAGCATTTT,CASSLLQGNQPQHF
TRBJ1-6,13,few,TRBV19,TRBD1,TGTGCCAGTAGCGGGACAGTTATTTCACCCCTCCACTTT,CASSGTVISPLHF
TRBJ2-7,13,once,TRBV30,TRBD1,TGTGCCTGGGAGCAGGGACAGGGCTACGAGCAGTACTTC,CAWEQGQGYEQYF
TRBJ1-1,16,once,TRBV28,NA,TGTGCCAGCAGGCTGCCCCGTACAGCCCTGAACACTGAAGCTTTCTTT,CASRLPRTALNTEAFF
TRBJ1-1,13,few,TRBV6-5,NA,TGTGCCAGCAGTAAAGGACAGTACACTGAAGCTTTCTTT,CASSKGQYTEAFF
TRBJ2-3,16,once,TRBV7-2,TRBD2,TGTGCCAGCAGCTTAGGACTAGCGGGGTACACAGATACGCAGTATTTT,CASSLGLAGYTDTQYF
TRBJ2-2,17,NA,TRBV19,TRBD2,TGTGCCAGTATGTCCCGCGGGGGGGGCCTCGTCGATAGGGAGCTGTTTTTT,CASMSRGGGLVDRELFF
TRBJ1-1,12,NA,TRBV29-1,NA,TGCAGCGTTGGACAGGATCGGACTGAAGCTTTCTTT,CSVGQDRTEAFF
TRBJ1-2,13,NA,TRBV2,TRBD1,TGTGCCAGCAGTGGGGACAGCCCCTATGGCTACACCTTC,CASSGDSPYGYTF
TRBJ1-1,15,NA,TRBV11-3,TRBD1,TGTGCCAGCAGCTTAGACTGGACAGGGGGCGATACGGCTTTCTTT,CASSLDWTGGDTAFF